This T cell receptor (beta chain) was documented in a study of blood T cell repertoires in COVID-19. On the study more broadly: COVID-19 samples, acute and convalescent, were from the United States, Italy and Spain. PBMCs, B-cell-depleted T cells, or T cells provided the cDNA or gDNA that made up the material.

There are 15 residues in the CDR3. Per the germline V gene, CDR1 is LGHDT and CDR2 is YNNKEL (reference sequence). V lost 1 base and J lost 7, with 17 bases in between. Per the original methods: Reference gene primer amplification in the assay estimated nucleated cell counts. Sequencing used immunoSEQ multiplex PCR; TCRdb keeps in-frame clones, though not all of them. V and J calls plus clone size are reproduced from that table; the DNA served to infer D and trimming. The table lists about 39,000 clones, approximately 85% of them singletons. The V and J genes are TRBV3-1 (or the pseudogene TRBV3-2) and TRBJ2-7; a weak D match, TRBD1 (6 bases). The sequenced sample was peripheral blood. The TCR comes from a human donor in a cohort sampled during active COVID-19. CDR3 amino acids: CASSQGRASQGEQYF. CDR3 nucleotide sequence: TGTGCCAGCAGCCAAGGAAGGGCCTCCCAGGGGGAGCAGTACTTC.